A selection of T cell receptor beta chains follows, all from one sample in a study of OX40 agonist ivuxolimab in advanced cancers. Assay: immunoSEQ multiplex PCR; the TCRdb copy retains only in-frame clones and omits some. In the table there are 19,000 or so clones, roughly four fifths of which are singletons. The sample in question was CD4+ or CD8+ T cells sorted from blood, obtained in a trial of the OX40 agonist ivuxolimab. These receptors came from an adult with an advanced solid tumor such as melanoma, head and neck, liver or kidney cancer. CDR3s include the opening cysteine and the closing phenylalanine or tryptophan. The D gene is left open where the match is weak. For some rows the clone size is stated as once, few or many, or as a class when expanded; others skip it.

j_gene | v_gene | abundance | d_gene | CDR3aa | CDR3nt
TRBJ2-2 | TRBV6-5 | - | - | CASSYSQGDTGELFF | TGTGCCAGCAGTTACTCTCAAGGGGACACCGGGGAGCTGTTTTTT
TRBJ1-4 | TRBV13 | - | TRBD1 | CASSLGGQGGEKLFF | TGTGCCAGCAGCTTAGGGGGACAGGGCGGTGAAAAACTGTTTTTT
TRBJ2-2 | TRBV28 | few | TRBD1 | CASSIGQGDTGELFF | TGTGCCAGCAGTATAGGACAGGGGGACACCGGGGAGCTGTTTTTT
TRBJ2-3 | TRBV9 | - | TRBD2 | CASSVEVSGAPDTQYF | TGTGCCAGCAGCGTAGAGGTTAGCGGGGCGCCAGATACGCAGTATTTT
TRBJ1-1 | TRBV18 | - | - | CASSRGGPTEEAFF | TGTGCCAGCTCACGGGGCGGGCCTACCGAAGAAGCTTTCTTT
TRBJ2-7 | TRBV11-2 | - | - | CASSPPGLIEQGILHF | TGTGCCAGCAGCCCCCCAGGACTAATAGAGCAAGGAATCCTGCACTTC
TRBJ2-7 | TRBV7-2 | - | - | CASSLWAYEQYF | TGTGCCAGCAGCTTGTGGGCTTACGAGCAGTACTTC
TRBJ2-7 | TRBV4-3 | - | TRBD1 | CASSQGGRIRDRDTYEQYF | TGCGCCAGCAGCCAGGGGGGGAGGATTCGGGACAGGGATACCTACGAGCAGTACTTC
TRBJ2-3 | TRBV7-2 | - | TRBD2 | CASSPRLAGGTDTQYF | TGTGCCAGCAGCCCCCGGCTAGCGGGGGGTACAGATACGCAGTATTTT
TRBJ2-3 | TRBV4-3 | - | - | CASSQDSRSDTQYF | TGCGCCAGCAGCCAAGACTCCCGTTCCGATACGCAGTATTTT
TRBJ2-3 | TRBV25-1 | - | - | CASSEYGGAADTQYF | TGTGCCAGCAGTGAATATGGGGGCGCGGCAGATACGCAGTATTTT
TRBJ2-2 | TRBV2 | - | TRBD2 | CASSEASGSGGATGELFF | TGTGCCAGCAGTGAGGCTAGCGGGAGTGGGGGGGCCACCGGGGAGCTGTTTTTT
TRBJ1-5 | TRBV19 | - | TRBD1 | CASRDRGLGQPQHF | TGTGCCAGTAGGGACAGGGGTCTCGGTCAGCCCCAGCATTTT
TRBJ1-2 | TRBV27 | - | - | CASSLLYVQGGYYGYTF | TGTGCCAGCAGTCTACTTTATGTCCAGGGTGGGTACTATGGCTACACCTTC
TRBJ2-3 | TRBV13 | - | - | CASSLEGRGADTQYF | TGTGCCAGCAGCTTAGAAGGCCGTGGGGCAGATACGCAGTATTTT
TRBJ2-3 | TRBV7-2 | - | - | CASSLGDRQYF | TGTGCCAGCAGCTTGGGCGATAGGCAGTATTTT
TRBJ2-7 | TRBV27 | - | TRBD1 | CASSLQDRGYHEQYF | TGTGCCAGCAGTTTGCAGGACAGGGGGTACCACGAGCAGTACTTC
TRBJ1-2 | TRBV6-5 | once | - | CASSSDIYGYTF | TGTGCCAGCAGCTCCGATATCTATGGCTACACCTTC
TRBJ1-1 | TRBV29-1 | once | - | CSVEPGGTEAFF | TGCAGCGTTGAGCCCGGAGGCACTGAAGCTTTCTTT
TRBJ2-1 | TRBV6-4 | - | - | CASSIIPSSYNEQFF | TGTGCCAGCAGTATAATCCCTAGCTCCTACAATGAGCAGTTCTTC
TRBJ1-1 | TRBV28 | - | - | CASRSGEAFF | TGTGCCAGCAGATCGGGAGAAGCTTTCTTT
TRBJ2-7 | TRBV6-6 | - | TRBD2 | CASSYVLAVQGEQYF | TGTGCCAGCAGTTACGTCCTAGCGGTACAAGGCGAGCAGTACTTC
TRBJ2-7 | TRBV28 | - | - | CASSLPSGEQYF | TGTGCCAGCAGTTTGCCCTCGGGTGAGCAGTACTTC
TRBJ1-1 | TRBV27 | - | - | CASNSLGGHNTEAFF | TGTGCCAGCAATTCCCTGGGGGGTCACAACACTGAAGCTTTCTTT
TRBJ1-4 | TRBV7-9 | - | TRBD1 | CASSSNRGTNEKLFF | TGTGCCAGCAGTTCAAACAGGGGAACTAATGAAAAACTGTTTTTT
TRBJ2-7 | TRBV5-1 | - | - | CASSFRDRSYEQYF | TGCGCCAGCAGCTTCCGAGACAGATCCTACGAGCAGTACTTC
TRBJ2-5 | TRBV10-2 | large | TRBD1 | CASTVGQFQETQYF | TGCGCCAGCACCGTGGGACAGTTCCAAGAGACCCAGTACTTC
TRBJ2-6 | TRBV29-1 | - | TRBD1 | CSVQTRDRGAGANVLTF | TGCAGCGTCCAGACCCGGGACAGGGGAGCTGGGGCCAACGTCCTGACTTTC
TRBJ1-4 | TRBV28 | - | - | CASSLFSPTNEKLFF | TGTGCCAGCAGTTTATTTTCCCCAACTAATGAAAAACTGTTTTTT
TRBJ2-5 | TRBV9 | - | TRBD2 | CASSLSGGQETQYF | TGTGCCAGCAGCTTGAGCGGGGGGCAAGAGACCCAGTACTTC
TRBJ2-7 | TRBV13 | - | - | CASSLGGDEQYF | TGTGCCAGCAGCTTGGGTGGGGACGAGCAGTACTTC
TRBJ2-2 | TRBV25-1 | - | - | CASSLTGPTGELFF | TGTGCCAGCAGCCTTACAGGTCCCACCGGGGAGCTGTTTTTT
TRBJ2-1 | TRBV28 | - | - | CASSLLVGVYNEQFF | TGTGCCAGCAGTTTATTAGTGGGAGTTTACAATGAGCAGTTCTTC
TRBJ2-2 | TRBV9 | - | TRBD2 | CASSVGSSGKNGELFF | TGTGCCAGCAGCGTAGGTTCTAGCGGGAAAAACGGGGAGCTGTTTTTT
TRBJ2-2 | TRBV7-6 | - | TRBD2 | CASSPERGTGELFF | TGTGCCAGCAGCCCCGAGCGGGGCACCGGGGAGCTGTTTTTT
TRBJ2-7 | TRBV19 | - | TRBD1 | CASSPQGEIYEQYF | TGTGCCAGTAGTCCGCAGGGGGAGATTTACGAGCAGTACTTC
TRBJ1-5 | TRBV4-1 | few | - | CASSPTSGSFQPQHF | TGCGCCAGCAGCCCCACGTCTGGTTCGTTTCAGCCCCAGCATTTT
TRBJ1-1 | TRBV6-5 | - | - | CASSSDTEAFF | TGTGCCAGCTCCTCGGACACTGAAGCTTTCTTT
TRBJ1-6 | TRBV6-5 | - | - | CASSYSKTVNSPLHF | TGTGCCAGCAGTTACTCGAAGACTGTTAATTCACCCCTCCACTTT
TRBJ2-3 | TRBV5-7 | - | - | CASSLFDRYTDTQYF | TGTGCCAGCAGCTTGTTTGACAGGTACACAGATACGCAGTATTTT
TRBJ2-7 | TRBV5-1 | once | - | CASSLSSGTSSYEQYF | TGCGCCAGCAGCTTGTCCTCCGGGACAAGCTCCTACGAGCAGTACTTC
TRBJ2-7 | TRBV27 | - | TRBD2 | CASSLGTNEQYF | TGTGCCAGCAGTCTAGGGACTAACGAGCAGTACTTC
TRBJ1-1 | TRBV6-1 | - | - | CASPSGGELDTGAFF | TGTGCCAGCCCATCGGGGGGTGAATTGGACACTGGAGCTTTCTTT
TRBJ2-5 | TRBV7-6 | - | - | CASSQETQYF | TGTGCCAGCTCCCAAGAGACCCAGTACTTC
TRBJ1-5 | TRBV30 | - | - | CAWSVMDNQPQHF | TGTGCCTGGAGTGTAATGGACAATCAGCCCCAGCATTTT
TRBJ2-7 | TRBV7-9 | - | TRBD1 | CASSHLAGTVPEQYF | TGTGCCAGCAGTCATCTCGCCGGGACAGTGCCCGAGCAGTACTTC
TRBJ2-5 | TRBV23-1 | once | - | CASSQSARQETQYF | TGCGCCAGCAGTCAATCTGCCCGACAAGAGACCCAGTACTTC
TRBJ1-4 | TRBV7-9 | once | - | CASSGGARNEKLFF | TGTGCCAGCAGTGGGGGGGCCCGGAATGAAAAACTGTTTTTT
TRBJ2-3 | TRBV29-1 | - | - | CSVEDRRGGQVLTDTQYF | TGCAGCGTTGAAGATCGGCGTGGCGGTCAGGTCTTGACAGATACGCAGTATTTT
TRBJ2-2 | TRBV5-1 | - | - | CASSFDREDFGELFF | TGCGCCAGCAGCTTTGACAGGGAGGACTTCGGGGAGCTGTTTTTT
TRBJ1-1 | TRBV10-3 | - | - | CAISEGNTEAFF | TGTGCCATCAGTGAGGGGAACACTGAAGCTTTCTTT
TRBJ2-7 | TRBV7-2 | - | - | CASSSRQDSYEQYF | TGTGCCAGCAGCTCCAGACAGGACTCCTACGAGCAGTACTTC
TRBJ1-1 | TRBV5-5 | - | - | CASSLGVWLNTEAFF | TGTGCCAGCAGCCTTGGAGTTTGGTTGAACACTGAAGCTTTCTTT
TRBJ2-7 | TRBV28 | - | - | CASSFTSYEQYF | TGTGCCAGCAGTTTCACCTCCTACGAGCAGTACTTC
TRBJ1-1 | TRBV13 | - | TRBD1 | CASSFGEGANTEAFF | TGTGCCAGCAGCTTTGGAGAGGGGGCGAACACTGAAGCTTTCTTT
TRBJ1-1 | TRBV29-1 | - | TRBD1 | CSVDIVGQDAEAFF | TGCAGCGTTGACATCGTAGGACAGGACGCTGAAGCTTTCTTT
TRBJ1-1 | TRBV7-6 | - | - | CASSPLGRDTEAFF | TGTGCCAGCAGCCCCCTAGGGAGGGACACTGAAGCTTTCTTT
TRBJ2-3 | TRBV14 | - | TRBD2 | CASSQERGARSSTSTDTQYF | TGTGCCAGCAGCCAAGAGCGGGGGGCTCGTTCAAGTACTAGCACAGATACGCAGTATTTT